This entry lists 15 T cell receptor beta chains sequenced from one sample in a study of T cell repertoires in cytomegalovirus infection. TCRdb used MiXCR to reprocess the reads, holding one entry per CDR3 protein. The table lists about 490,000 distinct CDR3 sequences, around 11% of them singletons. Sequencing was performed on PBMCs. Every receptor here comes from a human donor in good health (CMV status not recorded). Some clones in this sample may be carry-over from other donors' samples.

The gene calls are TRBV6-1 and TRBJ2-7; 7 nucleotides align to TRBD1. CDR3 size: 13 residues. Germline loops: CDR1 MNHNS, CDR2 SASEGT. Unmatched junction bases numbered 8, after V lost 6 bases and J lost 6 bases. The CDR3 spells CASRRQGLSEQYF. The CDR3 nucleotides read TGTGCCAGCAGGAGACAGGGATTAAGCGAGCAGTACTTC.

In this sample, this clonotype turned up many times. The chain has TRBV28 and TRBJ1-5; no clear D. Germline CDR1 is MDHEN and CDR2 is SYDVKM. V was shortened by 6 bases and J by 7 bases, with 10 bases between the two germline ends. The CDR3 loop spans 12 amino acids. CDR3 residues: CASSHLGQPQHF. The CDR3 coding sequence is TGTGCCAGCAGCCATTTAGGACAGCCCCAGCATTTT.

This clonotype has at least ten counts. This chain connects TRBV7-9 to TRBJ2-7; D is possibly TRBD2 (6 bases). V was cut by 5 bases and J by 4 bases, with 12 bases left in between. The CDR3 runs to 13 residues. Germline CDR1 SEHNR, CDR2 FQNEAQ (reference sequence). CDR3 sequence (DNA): TGTGCCAGCAGCCCCCAAGGGAGGTACGAGCAGTACTTC. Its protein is CASSPQGRYEQYF.

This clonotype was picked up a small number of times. The CDR3 DNA follows: TGTGCCAGCAGCGTTAGCGGGAGGATGTTCGATACGCAGTATTTT. It is translated as CASSVSGRMFDTQYF. The rearrangement links TRBV5-4 to TRBJ2-3, with 10 bases matching TRBD2. V trimming: 4 bases; J trimming: 6 bases; junction bases outside the gene matches: 8. The CDR3 spans 15 residues. Germline CDR1 reads SGHNT; CDR2 reads YYREEE (reference sequence).

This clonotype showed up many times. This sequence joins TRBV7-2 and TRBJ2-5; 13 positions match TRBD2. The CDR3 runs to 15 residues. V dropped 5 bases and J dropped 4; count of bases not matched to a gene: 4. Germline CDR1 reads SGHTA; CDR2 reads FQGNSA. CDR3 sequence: CASSQRTSGRETQYF. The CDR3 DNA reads TGTGCCAGCAGCCAGAGGACTAGCGGGAGAGAGACCCAGTACTTC.

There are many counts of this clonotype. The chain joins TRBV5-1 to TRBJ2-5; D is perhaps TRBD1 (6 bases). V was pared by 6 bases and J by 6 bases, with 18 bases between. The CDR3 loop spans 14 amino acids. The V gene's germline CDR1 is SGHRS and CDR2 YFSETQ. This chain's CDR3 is CASNTGTREKTQYF. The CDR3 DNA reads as TGCGCCAGCAATACCGGGACAAGGGAGAAGACCCAGTACTTC.

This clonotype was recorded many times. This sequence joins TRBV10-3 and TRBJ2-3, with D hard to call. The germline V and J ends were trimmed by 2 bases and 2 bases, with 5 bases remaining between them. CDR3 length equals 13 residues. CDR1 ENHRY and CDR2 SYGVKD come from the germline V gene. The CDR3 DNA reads TGTGCCATCAGTGAGACCGTCACAGATACGCAGTATTTT. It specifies CAISETVTDTQYF.

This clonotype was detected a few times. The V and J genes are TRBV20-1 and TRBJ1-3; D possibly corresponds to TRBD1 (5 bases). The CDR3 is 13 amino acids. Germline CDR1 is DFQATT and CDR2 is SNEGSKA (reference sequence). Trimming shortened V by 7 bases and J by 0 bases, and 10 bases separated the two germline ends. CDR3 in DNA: TGCAGTGTTACAGGCGTCTCTGGAAACACCATATATTTT. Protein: CSVTGVSGNTIYF.

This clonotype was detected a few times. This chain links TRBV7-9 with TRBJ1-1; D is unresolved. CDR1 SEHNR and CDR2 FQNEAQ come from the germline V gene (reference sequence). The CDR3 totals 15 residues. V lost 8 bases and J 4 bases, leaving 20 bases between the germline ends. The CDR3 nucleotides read TGTGCCAGCGGAGGACCGAGAAGAGTCGGCACTGAAGCTTTCTTT. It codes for CASGGPRRVGTEAFF.

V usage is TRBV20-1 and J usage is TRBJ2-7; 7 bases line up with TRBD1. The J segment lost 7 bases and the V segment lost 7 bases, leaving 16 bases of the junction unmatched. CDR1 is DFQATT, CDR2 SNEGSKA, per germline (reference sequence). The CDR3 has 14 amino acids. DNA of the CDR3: TGCAGTGTCCCCCCGGGACAGTGGGCGCGTGAGCAGTACTTC. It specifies CSVPPGQWAREQYF.

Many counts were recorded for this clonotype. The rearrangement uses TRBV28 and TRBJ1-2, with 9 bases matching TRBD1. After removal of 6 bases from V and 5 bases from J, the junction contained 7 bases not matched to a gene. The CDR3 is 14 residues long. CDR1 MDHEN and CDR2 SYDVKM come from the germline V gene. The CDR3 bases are TGTGCCAGCAGCACAGGGGGCTTTGCTTATGGCTACACCTTC. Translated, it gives CASSTGGFAYGYTF.

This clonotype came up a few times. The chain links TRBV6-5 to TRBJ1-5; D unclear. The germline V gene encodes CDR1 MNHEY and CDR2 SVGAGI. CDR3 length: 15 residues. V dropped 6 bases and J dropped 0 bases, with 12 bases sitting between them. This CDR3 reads CASSTAGNSNQPQHF. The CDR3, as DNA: TGTGCCAGCAGCACGGCGGGGAATAGCAATCAGCCCCAGCATTTT.

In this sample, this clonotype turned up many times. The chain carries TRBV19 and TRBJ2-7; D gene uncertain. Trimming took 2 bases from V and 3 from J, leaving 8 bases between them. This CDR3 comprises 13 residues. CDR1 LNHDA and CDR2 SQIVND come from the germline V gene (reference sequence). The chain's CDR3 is CASSIRPHYEQYF. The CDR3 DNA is TGTGCCAGTAGTATACGGCCCCACTACGAGCAGTACTTC.

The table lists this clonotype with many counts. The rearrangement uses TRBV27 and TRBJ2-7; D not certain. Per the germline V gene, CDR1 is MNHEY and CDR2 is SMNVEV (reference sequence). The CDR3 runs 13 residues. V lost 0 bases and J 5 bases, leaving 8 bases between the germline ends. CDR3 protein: CASSLSRHHEQYF. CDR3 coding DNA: TGTGCCAGCAGTTTATCCCGGCACCACGAGCAGTACTTC.

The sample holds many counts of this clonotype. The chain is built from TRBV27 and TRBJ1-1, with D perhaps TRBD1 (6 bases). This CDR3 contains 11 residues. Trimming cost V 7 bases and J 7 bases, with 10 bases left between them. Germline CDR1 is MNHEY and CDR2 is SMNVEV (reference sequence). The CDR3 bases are TGTGCCAGCACCCAAGGGGGTGAAGCTTTCTTT. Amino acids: CASTQGGEAFF.